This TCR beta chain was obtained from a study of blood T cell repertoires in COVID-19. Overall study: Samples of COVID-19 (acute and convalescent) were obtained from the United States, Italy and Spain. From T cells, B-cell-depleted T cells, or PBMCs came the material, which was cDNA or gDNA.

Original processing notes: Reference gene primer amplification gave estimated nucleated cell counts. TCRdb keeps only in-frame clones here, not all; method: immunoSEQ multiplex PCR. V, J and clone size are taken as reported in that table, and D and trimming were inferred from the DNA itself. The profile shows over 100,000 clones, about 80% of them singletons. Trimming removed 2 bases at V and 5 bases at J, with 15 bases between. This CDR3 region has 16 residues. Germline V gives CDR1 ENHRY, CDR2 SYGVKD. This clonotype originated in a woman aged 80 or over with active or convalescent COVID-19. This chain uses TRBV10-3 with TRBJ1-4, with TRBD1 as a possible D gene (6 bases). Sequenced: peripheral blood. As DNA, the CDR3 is TGTGCCATCAGTGAGAGGGGCAGGGGAGAGAATGAAAAACTGTTTTTT. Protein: CAISERGRGENEKLFF.